Below, 32 T cell receptor beta chains from the same sample are listed, as sequenced in a study of T-cell reconstitution after alpha-beta-depleted transplantation in children. During its preparation, the TCRbeta library received unique molecular identifiers. TCRdb analysed the PCR reads with MiXCR anew, one entry per CDR3 protein. The sample includes roughly 70,000 distinct CDR3 sequences, 4% to 5% of them seen just once. Here the sequenced sample was PBMCs, mostly from graft donor cells, taken 180 days after TCRalphabeta/CD19-depleted stem cell transplant. These TCRs come from a boy in the first two years of life who had a stem cell transplant for acute myeloid leukemia, so the T cells may come from the graft donor.

At least ten counts were recorded for this clonotype. The germline gene is not matched at one end of the junction; a read error may be the cause. This chain links TRBV10-3 with TRBJ1-1, with 8 nucleotides matching TRBD1. Germline lookup yields CDR1 ENHRY and CDR2 SYGVKD. There are 15 residues in the CDR3. The CDR3 region is CAISVAGGVNTEAFF. In nucleotides, the CDR3 is TGTGCCATCAGTGTGGCAGGGGGCGTGAATACTGAAGCTTTCTTT.

The chain links TRBV2 to TRBJ2-2; TRBD1 matches 7 bases. V lost 9 bases and J lost 1; bases outside the gene matches: 5. Germline V gives CDR1 SNHLY, CDR2 FYNNEI. The CDR3 loop spans 14 amino acids. CDR3 nucleotides: TGTGCCAGTTGCCGGGACAGGAACACCGGGGAGCTGTTTTTT. Residues: CASCRDRNTGELFF.

This clonotype was seen many times. The CDR3 reads CSVEKWETSGVLAKNIQYF. Written as DNA, the CDR3 is TGCAGCGTTGAGAAGTGGGAGACTAGCGGGGTTCTAGCCAAAAACATTCAGTACTTC. The chain joins TRBV29-1 to TRBJ2-4, with 11 bases lining up with TRBD2. The V and J ends lost 3 bases and 0 bases, in that order; junction bases with no gene match: 13. Germline CDR1 reads SQVTM; CDR2 reads ANQGSEA. The CDR3 consists of 19 residues.

This clonotype was counted ten times or more. The chain has TRBV12-3 or TRBV12-4 and TRBJ2-3; 9 nucleotides agree with TRBD1. The CDR3 has 15 residues. The J segment lost 3 bases and the V segment lost 4 bases, leaving 5 bases of the junction unmatched. The CDR3 reads CASSWHRGQTDTQYF. Written as DNA, the CDR3 is TGTGCCAGCAGTTGGCACAGGGGGCAAACAGATACGCAGTATTTT.

This clonotype was detected many times. The chain joins TRBV29-1 to TRBJ1-2; D remains ambiguous. Trimming removed 0 bases from V and 4 bases from J, with 9 bases in between. Germline CDR1 and CDR2: SQVTM and ANQGSEA. This CDR3 spans 13 amino acids. The CDR3 loop is CSVEDPKVYGYTF. The DNA of the CDR3 is TGCAGCGTTGAAGATCCGAAGGTCTATGGCTACACCTTC.

This clonotype was seen at least ten times. This CDR3 is CASSLRGAFSGNTIYF. The CDR3 nucleotides are TGTGCCAGCAGCTTAAGGGGGGCCTTCTCTGGAAACACCATATATTTT. The V gene is TRBV7-8, the J gene TRBJ1-3, with TRBD1 as a possible D gene (6 bases). CDR1 SGHVS and CDR2 FQNEAQ come from the germline V gene. V was shortened by 2 bases and J by 0 bases, with 11 bases between the two germline ends. The CDR3 length is 16 residues.

This clonotype was observed many times. J is TRBJ2-2 and V is TRBV20-1; no reliable D call. Germline V gene data show CDR1 as DFQATT and CDR2 as SNEGSKA (reference sequence). CDR3 length: 14 residues. With 5 bases removed from V and 6 bases from J, the gap between germline ends came to 16 bases. The CDR3 protein is CSARWARNPGELFF. CDR3 in DNA: TGCAGTGCTCGGTGGGCTAGAAACCCCGGGGAGCTGTTTTTT.

As concerns this clonotype: Given a much more abundant clone one base away, this may be a read error. The chain is built from TRBV9 and TRBJ2-3, with a weak D call TRBD2 (6 bases). Germline CDR1 reads SGDLS; CDR2 reads YYNGEE. The CDR3 consists of 16 residues. CDR3 DNA: TGTGCCAGCAGCGTGCATTCCGAAACTAGCAGAGATACGCAGTATTTT. Encoded protein: CASSVHSETSRDTQYF.

As to this clonotype: A much larger clone differs from this one at a single base, so this may be a read error. The V and J genes are TRBV19 and TRBJ2-3; D unclear. Germline assignment: CDR1 LNHDA and CDR2 SQIVND (reference sequence). The CDR3 loop spans 13 amino acids. V was clipped by 4 bases and J by 4 bases, with 9 bases between them. CDR3 protein: CASSNLVADTQYF. DNA for the CDR3: TGTGCCAGTAGTAACCTGGTCGCAGATACGCAGTATTTT.

This clonotype was found many times. The J gene is TRBJ2-3, the V gene TRBV6-5; TRBD1 or TRBD2 may be the D gene (5 bases each). V shed 2 bases and J shed 0 bases, with 12 bases lying between them. The CDR3 has 16 amino acids. CDR1 and CDR2 from the germline V gene are MNHEY and SVGAGI. CDR3 in DNA: TGTGCCAGCAGTTACGGGGCTAGCCGCAGCACAGATACGCAGTATTTT. Translated, it gives CASSYGASRSTDTQYF.

The sample holds many counts of this clonotype. CDR3 in amino acids: CASSPTNLVDEKLFF. The CDR3 DNA is TGTGCCAGCAGCCCAACGAACCTGGTGGATGAAAAACTGTTTTTT. V is TRBV11-1 and J is TRBJ1-4; D unclear. There are 15 residues in the CDR3. V was pared by 5 bases and J by 6 bases, with 16 bases between. Germline CDR1 SGHAT, CDR2 FQDESV (reference sequence).

In its sample, this clonotype was seen many times. Mismatch with germline at one junction end may stem from a read error. The V gene is TRBV7-9, the J gene TRBJ1-2, with TRBD1 matching over 9 bases. Germline CDR1 is SEHNR and CDR2 is FQNEAQ (reference sequence). The CDR3 is made up of 12 amino acids. CDR3 in amino acids: CASSLDWTQGAF. The CDR3 bases are TGTGCCAGCAGCTTAGATTGGACACAGGGGGCGTTC. Combining the CDR3 with reference TRBV7-9 and TRBJ1-2 gives the whole variable domain DTGVSQNPRHKITKRGQNVTFRCDPISEHNRLYWYRQTLGQGPEFLTYFQNEAQLEKSRLLSDRFSAERPKGSFSTLEIQRTEQGDSAMYLCASSLDWTQGAFGSGTRLTVV.

In this sample, this clonotype turned up many times. V gene TRBV7-8 combines with J gene TRBJ2-5; TRBD2 matches at 13 bases. The CDR3 contains 19 residues. Unmatched junction bases numbered 15, after V lost 4 bases and J lost 4 bases. Germline V gene sequence: CDR1 SGHVS, CDR2 FQNEAQ. CDR3 sequence reads: CASSSTGLAGIWVGETQYF. The CDR3 DNA follows: TGTGCCAGCAGCTCGACGGGACTAGCGGGGATCTGGGTTGGAGAGACCCAGTACTTC.

This clonotype was observed many times. The chain has TRBV5-1 and TRBJ1-1; TRBD1 might be the D (6 bases). Between the trimmed V and J ends, which lost 4 bases and 1 base, there was a span of 11 bases. CDR1 and CDR2 from the germline V gene are SGHRS and YFSETQ. The CDR3 runs 14 residues. In DNA, the CDR3 is TGCGCCAGCAGCCAGGGGTCCGCGAACACTGAAGCTTTCTTT. This translates into CASSQGSANTEAFF.

This clonotype showed up many times. This rearrangement joins TRBV9 to TRBJ2-1, with 13 bases aligning to TRBD2. There are 19 residues in the CDR3. The germline gives CDR1 SGDLS, CDR2 YYNGEE. The V and J ends lost 0 bases and 0 bases, in that order; junction bases with no gene match: 6. The CDR3 here is CASSVGPRTSGSSYNEQFF. DNA of the CDR3: TGTGCCAGCAGCGTAGGCCCGAGGACTAGCGGGAGCTCCTACAATGAGCAGTTCTTC.

This clonotype appeared many times. The gene calls are TRBV9 and TRBJ2-5; 10 bases are a match to TRBD1. V trimming: 4 bases; J trimming: 3 bases; junction bases outside the gene matches: 6. Germline V gives CDR1 SGDLS, CDR2 YYNGEE. The CDR3 spans 15 residues. The CDR3, as DNA: TGTGCCAGCAGCTTCTCCGGGACAGGGGAAGAGACCCAGTACTTC. Translated: CASSFSGTGEETQYF.

This clonotype was seen many times. The V call is TRBV5-5, the J call TRBJ2-2, with unresolved D. This CDR3 comprises 11 residues. The V gene's germline CDR1 is SGHKS and CDR2 YYEKEE (reference sequence). Trimming took off 1 base at V and 13 bases at J, with 8 bases between the two ends. CDR3 nucleotide sequence: TGTGCCAGCAGCTTGCCTCCGGGGCTGTTTTTT. Encoded protein: CASSLPPGLFF.

This clonotype was recorded at least ten times. The CDR3 sequence is CASSPVGQGYEQYF. CDR3 in DNA: TGTGCCAGCTCACCAGTAGGACAGGGCTACGAGCAGTACTTC. This rearrangement joins TRBV18 to TRBJ2-7; TRBD1 matches at 8 bases. This CDR3 has 14 residues. CDR1 is KGHSH, CDR2 LQKENI, per germline. Unmatched junction bases numbered 3, after V lost 2 bases and J lost 3 bases. The variable domain in full, with the rest retrieved from reference TRBV18 and TRBJ2-7, is NAGVMQNPRHLVRRRGQEARLRCSPMKGHSHVYWYRQLPEEGLKFMVYLQKENIIDESGMPKERFSAEFPKEGPSILRIQQVVRGDSAAYFCASSPVGQGYEQYFGPGTRLTVT.

The sample holds one count of this clonotype. The rearrangement uses TRBV28 and TRBJ1-3; D is uncertain. This CDR3 region has 14 residues. V lost 8 bases to trimming and J lost 0 bases, with 11 bases between them. CDR1 is MDHEN and CDR2 is SYDVKM in the germline V gene. The CDR3 region has the DNA TGTGCCAGCCAGCGGGGATACTCTGGAAACACCATATATTTT. Its protein product is CASQRGYSGNTIYF.

This clonotype showed up many times. The V and J genes are TRBV12-3 or TRBV12-4 and TRBJ1-2; the D gene is possibly TRBD1 (6 bases). Trimming cost V 4 bases and J 6 bases, with 18 bases left between them. The CDR3 is 15 amino acids. CDR3: CASSSEGEGSDGYTF. The CDR3 DNA reads TGTGCCAGCAGTTCCGAGGGGGAAGGGTCGGATGGCTACACCTTC.

This clonotype has a count of ten or more. The chain joins TRBV12-3 or TRBV12-4 to TRBJ2-5; D may be TRBD2 (5 bases). V shed 3 bases and J shed 3 bases, with 8 bases lying between them. The CDR3 has 13 residues. CDR3 protein: CASSFLREETQYF. CDR3 sequence (DNA): TGTGCCAGCAGTTTCTTGAGGGAAGAGACCCAGTACTTC.

The table lists this clonotype with many counts. V usage is TRBV6-2 or TRBV6-3 and J usage is TRBJ1-6; D unclear. Germline V CDR1 and CDR2: MNHEY, SVGEGT. The CDR3 extends over 17 amino acids. Trimming pared 2 bases from V and 0 bases from J, leaving 11 bases between. CDR3 sequence: CASSYRGRSSYNSPLHF. The CDR3 region has the DNA TGTGCCAGCAGTTACCGAGGCAGGAGCTCCTATAATTCACCCCTCCACTTT.

Many counts were recorded for this clonotype. This chain joins TRBV6-2 or TRBV6-3 and TRBJ2-7, with D possibly matching TRBD1 (7 bases). This CDR3 has 15 amino acids. The ends were cut back, 6 bases at V and 0 bases at J, with 15 bases in the middle. Germline V gene lookup returns CDR1 MNHEY and CDR2 SVGEGT. The DNA for the CDR3 is TGTGCCAGCAGCCATGGCGGGACAGCCTCCTACGAGCAGTACTTC. This codes for CASSHGGTASYEQYF.

This clonotype was recorded many times. This chain connects TRBV6-5 to TRBJ1-2; D unresolved. Germline V CDR1 and CDR2: MNHEY, SVGAGI. The V end lost 2 bases, the J end lost 4 bases, and 8 bases lay between the germline ends. The CDR3 has 13 residues. The CDR3 here is CASSYRAGYGYTF. The DNA for the CDR3 is TGTGCCAGCAGTTACAGGGCCGGCTATGGCTACACCTTC.

Notes on this clonotype: A much larger clonotype is one base distant, so this may be a read error. This rearrangement joins TRBV11-2 to TRBJ1-3, with TRBD1 as a possible D gene (6 bases). Germline lookup yields CDR1 SGHAT and CDR2 FQNNGV. Trimming took 3 bases from V and 4 from J, leaving 22 bases between them. The CDR3 sequence is 18 residues long. The CDR3 spells CASSFNWGSGTPGNTIYF. DNA for the CDR3: TGTGCCAGCAGCTTTAATTGGGGTTCCGGGACACCCGGAAACACCATATATTTT. The full variable domain, in which reference TRBV11-2 and TRBJ1-3 provide the parts outside the CDR3, is EAGVAQSPRYKIIEKRQSVAFWCNPISGHATLYWYQQILGQGPKLLIQFQNNGVVDDSQLPKDRFSAERLKGVDSTLKIQPAKLEDSAVYLCASSFNWGSGTPGNTIYFGEGSWLTVV.

This clonotype has a count of ten or more. V and J are TRBV2 and TRBJ2-2; D gene ambiguous. V was cut by 4 bases and J by 4 bases, with 13 bases left in between. Germline-derived CDR1 and CDR2 are SNHLY and FYNNEI. The CDR3 is 15 residues long. CDR3 nucleotides: TGTGCCAGCAGTGGTTCACAGCGAAGCACCGGGGAGCTGTTTTTT. Translated, it gives CASSGSQRSTGELFF.

This clonotype was recorded many times. The chain carries TRBV3-1 and TRBJ2-7; a weak D match, TRBD1 (5 bases). V lost 3 bases and J lost 3, with 12 bases in between. This CDR3 is 14 amino acids long. CDR1 and CDR2 from the germline V gene are LGHDT and YNNKEL (reference sequence). Here the CDR3 reads CASSQTRVFYEQYF. The CDR3 nucleotides read TGTGCCAGCAGCCAGACCAGGGTCTTCTACGAGCAGTACTTC.

This clonotype was recorded at least ten times. This rearrangement joins TRBV5-4 to TRBJ2-2; 10 bases align to TRBD1. With 3 bases clipped from V and 5 bases from J, the junction kept 4 bases outside the gene matches. The V gene's germline CDR1 is SGHNT and CDR2 YYREEE (reference sequence). CDR3 size: 15 residues. As DNA, the CDR3 is TGTGCCAGCAGCTCCGGGACAGGGGTAACCGGGGAGCTGTTTTTT. Amino acid sequence: CASSSGTGVTGELFF.

This clonotype was found many times. J is TRBJ1-1 and V is TRBV9; D is possibly TRBD1 (5 bases). This CDR3 contains 13 residues. Trimming left V 0 bases short and J 4 bases short, with 7 bases between. From germline, CDR1 is SGDLS and CDR2 YYNGEE. CDR3 loop: CASSVGDVTEAFF. The CDR3 DNA sequence: TGTGCCAGCAGCGTAGGGGACGTCACTGAAGCTTTCTTT.

This clonotype has at least ten counts. The V call is TRBV12-3 or TRBV12-4, the J call TRBJ2-3, with TRBD1 matching 9 bases. J gave up 2 bases and V 6 bases, and 6 bases lay outside the gene matches. The CDR3 has 15 residues. The chain's CDR3 is CASSRNRGHTDTQYF. CDR3 bases: TGTGCCAGCAGCCGAAACAGGGGGCACACAGATACGCAGTATTTT.

This clonotype was counted at least ten times. CDR3: CASSLTIGDTEAFF. The CDR3 coding sequence is TGTGCCAGCAGCTTGACAATTGGAGACACTGAAGCTTTCTTT. The chain links TRBV11-2 to TRBJ1-1; D not certain. Germline V gives CDR1 SGHAT, CDR2 FQNNGV. The CDR3 length is 14 residues. V was clipped by 3 bases and J by 3 bases, with 11 bases between them.

This clonotype was picked up many times. The chain has TRBV14 and TRBJ2-7, with 8 bases fitting TRBD2. The germline CDR1 and CDR2 sequences are SGHDN and FVKESK. The CDR3 spans 15 residues. V shed 1 base and J 2 bases; nucleotides not matched to a gene: 4. The CDR3 nucleotides read TGTGCCAGCAGCCAAGTTGCGGGGGGACCCTACGAGCAGTACTTC. This sequence encodes CASSQVAGGPYEQYF.